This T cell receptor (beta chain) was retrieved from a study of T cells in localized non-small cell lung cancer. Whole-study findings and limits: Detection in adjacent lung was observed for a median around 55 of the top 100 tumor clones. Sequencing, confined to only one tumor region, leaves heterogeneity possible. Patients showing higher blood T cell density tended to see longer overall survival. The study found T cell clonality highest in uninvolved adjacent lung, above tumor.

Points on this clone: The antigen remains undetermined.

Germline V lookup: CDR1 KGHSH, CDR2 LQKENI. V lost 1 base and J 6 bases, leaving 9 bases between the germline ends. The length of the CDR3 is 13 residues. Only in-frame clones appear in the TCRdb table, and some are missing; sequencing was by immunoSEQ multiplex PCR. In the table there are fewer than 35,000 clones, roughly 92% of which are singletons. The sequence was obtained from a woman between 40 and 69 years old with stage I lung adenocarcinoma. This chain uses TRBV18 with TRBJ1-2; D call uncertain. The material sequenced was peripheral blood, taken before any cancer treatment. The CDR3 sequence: CASSPREGDGYTF. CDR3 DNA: TGTGCCAGCTCACCACGGGAGGGTGATGGCTACACCTTC.